This is a list of T cell receptor beta chains from one sample in a study of identical twins. TCRdb called the 5' RACE reads again in MiXCR, with one record for every CDR3 protein. Of a few hundred thousand distinct CDR3 sequences detected, about 9% appear once; the ten largest clones hold roughly 3.1%. These records were also assigned to another study, of yellow fever vaccine responses in identical twins.

The sample comprised CD8+ T cells sorted from blood. Every receptor here comes from a woman between 18 and 30 years old in good health. The CDR3 runs from the conserved cysteine through the conserved F or W. The D gene is left open where the match is weak. Expanded clones are given a class, and other clones once, few, many or no size at all.

. | TRBJ2-1 | . | TRBV4-1 | CASSQVGFYNEQFF | TGCGCCAGCAGCCAAGTAGGGTTCTACAATGAGCAGTTCTTC
TRBD1 | TRBJ2-1 | few | TRBV20-1 | CSARDQQGVSYNEQFF | TGCAGTGCTAGAGACCAACAGGGGGTCTCCTACAATGAGCAGTTCTTC
TRBD1 | TRBJ1-1 | . | TRBV6-5 | CASSTWTGRRAGEAFF | TGTGCCAGCAGTACTTGGACAGGGCGTAGAGCAGGTGAAGCTTTCTTT
TRBD2 | TRBJ2-2 | few | TRBV6-5 | CASSYSPSGGATGELFF | TGTGCCAGCAGTTACTCTCCGAGCGGGGGAGCGACCGGGGAGCTGTTTTTT
. | TRBJ1-5 | . | TRBV23-1 | CASSLARRKVRSGSNQPQHF | TGCGCCAGCAGTCTGGCCCGGAGAAAAGTGCGATCGGGGAGCAATCAGCCCCAGCATTTT
. | TRBJ2-2 | few | TRBV4-2 | CASSLESRGHTGELFF | TGTGCCAGCAGCCTCGAGTCCCGGGGTCACACCGGGGAGCTGTTTTTT
. | TRBJ2-5 | few | TRBV27 | CASSGGANQETQYF | TGTGCCAGCAGTGGGGGGGCGAACCAAGAGACCCAGTACTTC
. | TRBJ2-2 | many | TRBV5-6 | CASSRTIISNTGELFF | TGTGCCAGCAGCCGCACCATCATCTCGAACACCGGGGAGCTGTTTTTT
TRBD2 | TRBJ2-2 | few | TRBV20-1 | CSARDSAGALSGELFF | TGCAGTGCTAGAGATTCAGCGGGGGCCCTCTCGGGGGAGCTGTTTTTT
TRBD2 | TRBJ2-7 | many | TRBV27 | CASSTLLLAGYEQYF | TGTGCCAGCAGTACCTTGTTGCTAGCGGGTTACGAGCAGTACTTC
TRBD1 | TRBJ1-3 | many | TRBV12-3/TRBV12-4 | CASSTGQDGNTIYF | TGTGCCAGCAGTACCGGACAGGACGGAAACACCATATATTTT
TRBD1 | TRBJ2-7 | . | TRBV27 | CASSQHRGLMAYEQYF | TGTGCCAGCAGCCAACACAGGGGCCTAATGGCCTACGAGCAGTACTTC
. | TRBJ2-1 | medium-sized | TRBV7-9 | CASSPPKGAYSYNEQFF | TGTGCCAGCAGCCCCCCTAAGGGAGCTTACTCCTACAATGAGCAGTTCTTC
. | TRBJ2-7 | . | TRBV11-2 | CASSPGPAYYEQYF | TGTGCCAGCAGCCCGGGCCCGGCTTACTACGAGCAGTACTTC
. | TRBJ1-3 | . | TRBV9 | CASSVGRVENTIYF | TGTGCCAGCAGCGTAGGCAGGGTGGAAAACACCATATATTTT
TRBD1 | TRBJ2-1 | . | TRBV7-2 | CASRTGAQNEQFF | TGTGCCAGCAGGACAGGGGCTCAGAATGAGCAGTTCTTC
TRBD2 | TRBJ2-3 | . | TRBV28 | CASSFKLAAMEGTDTQYF | TGTGCCAGCAGTTTTAAACTAGCGGCCATGGAGGGCACAGATACGCAGTATTTT
TRBD2 | TRBJ2-3 | . | TRBV29-1 | CSVEHLAGDTDTQYF | TGCAGCGTTGAACATCTAGCGGGGGACACAGATACGCAGTATTTT
. | TRBJ2-2 | few | TRBV7-9 | CASRGQEGLFAGELFF | TGTGCCAGCCGCGGACAGGAGGGTCTATTTGCCGGGGAGCTGTTTTTT
. | TRBJ2-4 | many | TRBV7-9 | CASRGHDKNIQYF | TGTGCCAGCAGGGGGCATGACAAAAACATTCAGTACTTC
TRBD1 | TRBJ2-7 | . | TRBV4-3 | CASSQDPGTGSEQYF | TGCGCCAGCAGCCAAGATCCCGGGACAGGATCAGAGCAGTACTTC
. | TRBJ2-7 | many | TRBV5-1 | CASSLRKNDYEQYF | TGCGCCAGCAGCTTGCGTAAGAACGACTACGAGCAGTACTTC
. | TRBJ2-7 | many | TRBV12-1 | CASSPPPF | TGTGCCAGCAGCCCGCCCCCATTC
TRBD2 | TRBJ2-3 | . | TRBV11-3 | CASSAGRGRADTQYF | TGTGCCAGCAGCGCCGGACGGGGGAGGGCAGATACGCAGTATTTT
TRBD1 | TRBJ1-5 | . | TRBV20-1 | CSARDDRADTNQPQHF | TGCAGTGCTAGAGATGACAGGGCCGACACCAATCAGCCCCAGCATTTT
. | TRBJ1-1 | many | TRBV24-1 | CATSDSKGMNTEAFF | TGTGCCACCAGTGATTCCAAAGGGATGAACACTGAAGCTTTCTTT
. | TRBJ2-1 | . | TRBV27 | CASSRELQYNEQFF | TGTGCCAGCAGCAGGGAACTACAGTACAATGAGCAGTTCTTC
TRBD2 | TRBJ2-5 | many | TRBV7-8 | CASSPGLVETQYF | TGTGCCAGCAGCCCGGGACTAGTAGAGACCCAGTACTTC
. | TRBJ2-7 | few | TRBV5-1 | CASSSTAGREQYF | TGCGCCAGCAGCTCGACCGCTGGGCGCGAGCAGTACTTC
. | TRBJ2-2 | many | TRBV12-3/TRBV12-4 | CASTESSPGELFF | TGTGCCAGCACCGAAAGCTCCCCCGGGGAGCTGTTTTTT
TRBD1 | TRBJ1-3 | . | TRBV28 | CASSPMTGKVSGNTIYF | TGTGCCAGCAGTCCGATGACAGGGAAGGTTTCTGGAAACACCATATATTTT
. | TRBJ2-7 | few | TRBV4-3 | CASSQDAVGSSYEQYF | TGCGCCAGCAGCCAAGATGCAGTGGGTAGCTCCTACGAGCAGTACTTC
TRBD2 | TRBJ2-1 | . | TRBV28 | CASSPRLAGGPEDEQFF | TGTGCCAGCAGTCCGCGACTAGCGGGAGGGCCAGAGGATGAGCAGTTCTTC
. | TRBJ1-1 | few | TRBV25-1 | CASRAPDSLNTEAFF | TGTGCCAGCAGGGCCCCGGACAGTTTGAACACTGAAGCTTTCTTT
TRBD2 | TRBJ2-1 | many | TRBV10-3 | CAITSGSYNEQFF | TGTGCCATCACTAGCGGGAGTTACAATGAGCAGTTCTTC
. | TRBJ1-2 | many | TRBV6-6 | CASTQGQEGGYTF | TGTGCCAGCACTCAGGGGCAGGAGGGTGGCTACACCTTC
. | TRBJ1-3 | many | TRBV6-2/TRBV6-3 | CASSYSMDGDSGNTIYF | TGTGCCAGCAGTTACTCGATGGACGGAGACTCTGGAAACACCATATATTTT
. | TRBJ2-1 | . | TRBV4-3 | CASSQDLWDEQFF | TGCGCCAGCAGCCAAGATCTCTGGGATGAGCAGTTCTTC
TRBD2 | TRBJ2-7 | . | TRBV7-2 | CASSSDLTSGRSEQYF | TGTGCCAGCAGCTCGGACCTGACTAGCGGGAGATCCGAGCAGTACTTC
TRBD1 | TRBJ2-2 | few | TRBV7-9 | CASSQTGVDDTGELFF | TGTGCCAGCAGCCAAACAGGGGTTGACGACACCGGGGAGCTGTTTTTT
. | TRBJ1-2 | . | TRBV6-1 | CASRTGSSNYGYTF | TGTGCCAGCAGGACAGGCTCCTCTAACTATGGCTACACCTTC
. | TRBJ2-6 | . | TRBV30 | CAWNWGPGANVLTF | TGTGCCTGGAATTGGGGGCCTGGGGCCAACGTCCTGACTTTC
. | TRBJ1-5 | many | TRBV3-1 | CASSQDRRQGTFVPPKFQPQHF | TGTGCCAGCAGCCAAGATAGGAGGCAGGGGACTTTCGTACCACCTAAATTTCAGCCCCAGCATTTT